This T cell receptor beta chain was retrieved from a study of shared clonotypes between healthy human individuals. Study-level results: Generation of non-shared clonotypes was less probable than generation of clonotypes shared by all four donors.

The authors' processing: As immunoSEQ supplied junction-only sequences (without quality scores), filtering differed. This table comes from immunoSEQ multiplex PCR, and its TCRdb copy is limited to in-frame clones, with some not included. V, J and clone size reflect that table, while D and trimming were determined from the DNA. Here the sample spans 550,000 to 700,000 clones, roughly 72% being singletons. Losses at the gene ends were 3 bases for V and 3 bases for J; bases not matched to a gene: 5. Germline CDR1 is ENHRY and CDR2 is SYGVKD. CDR3 size: 15 residues. With regard to this clone: Its antigen is unknown.

Every one of the donors was a Caucasian adult that lived in Nashville, Tennessee. The receptor was isolated from a woman aged 25 to 45 in good health. Sequenced material: memory CD4+ T cells sorted from blood. Regarding subset: CD45RA-negative fraction. The chain is built from TRBV10-3 and TRBJ2-7; 10 nucleotides line up with TRBD1. As DNA, the CDR3 is TGTGCCATCAGTGACAAGGGACAGGGGCTCTACGAGCAGTACTTC. It translates to CAISDKGQGLYEQYF.